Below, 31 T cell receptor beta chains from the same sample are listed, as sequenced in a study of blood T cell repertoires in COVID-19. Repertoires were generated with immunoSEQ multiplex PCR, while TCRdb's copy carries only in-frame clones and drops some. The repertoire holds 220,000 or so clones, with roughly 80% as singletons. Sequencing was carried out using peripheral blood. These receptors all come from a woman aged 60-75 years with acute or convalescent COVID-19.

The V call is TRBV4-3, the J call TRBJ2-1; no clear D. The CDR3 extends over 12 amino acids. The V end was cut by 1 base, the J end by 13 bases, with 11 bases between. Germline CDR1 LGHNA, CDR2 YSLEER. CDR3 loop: CASSQVRTEQFF. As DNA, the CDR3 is TGCGCCAGCAGCCAAGTGAGAACCGAACAGTTCTTC.

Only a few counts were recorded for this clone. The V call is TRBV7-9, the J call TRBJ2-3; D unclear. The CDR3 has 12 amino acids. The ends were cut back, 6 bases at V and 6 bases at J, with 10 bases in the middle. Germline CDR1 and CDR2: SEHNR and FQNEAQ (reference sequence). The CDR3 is CASSSRFDTQYF. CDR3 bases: TGTGCCAGCAGTTCTAGATTCGATACGCAGTATTTT.

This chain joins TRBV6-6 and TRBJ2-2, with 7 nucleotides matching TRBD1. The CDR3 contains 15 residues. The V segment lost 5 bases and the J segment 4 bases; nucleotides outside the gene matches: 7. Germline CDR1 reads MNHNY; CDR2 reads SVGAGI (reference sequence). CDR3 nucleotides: TGTGCCAGCAGTCCATCGACAGGGAGCACCGGGGAGCTGTTTTTT. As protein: CASSPSTGSTGELFF.

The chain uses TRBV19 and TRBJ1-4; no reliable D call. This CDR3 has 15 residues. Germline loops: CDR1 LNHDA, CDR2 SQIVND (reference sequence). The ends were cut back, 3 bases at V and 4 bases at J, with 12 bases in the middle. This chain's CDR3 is CASSISGKDNEKLFF. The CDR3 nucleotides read TGTGCCAGTAGTATCTCGGGGAAGGATAATGAAAAACTGTTTTTT. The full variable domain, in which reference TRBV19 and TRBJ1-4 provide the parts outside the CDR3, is DGGITQSPKYLFRKEGQNVTLSCEQNLNHDAMYWYRQDPGQGLRLIYYSQIVNDFQKGDIAEGYSVSREKKESFPLTVTSAQKNPTAFYLCASSISGKDNEKLFFGSGTQLSVL.

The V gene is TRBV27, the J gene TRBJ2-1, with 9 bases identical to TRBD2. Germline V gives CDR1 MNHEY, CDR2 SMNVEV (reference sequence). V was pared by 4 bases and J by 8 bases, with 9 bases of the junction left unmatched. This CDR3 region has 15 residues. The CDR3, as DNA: TGTGCCAGCAGTTCTAGCGGGGCCGCCTTCCATGAGCAGTTCTTC. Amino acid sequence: CASSSSGAAFHEQFF.

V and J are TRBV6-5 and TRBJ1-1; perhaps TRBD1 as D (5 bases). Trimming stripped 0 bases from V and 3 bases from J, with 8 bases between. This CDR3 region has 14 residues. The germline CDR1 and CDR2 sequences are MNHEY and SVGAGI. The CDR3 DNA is TGTGCCAGCAGTTACTCCGCAGGGCACACTGAAGCTTTCTTT. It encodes CASSYSAGHTEAFF.

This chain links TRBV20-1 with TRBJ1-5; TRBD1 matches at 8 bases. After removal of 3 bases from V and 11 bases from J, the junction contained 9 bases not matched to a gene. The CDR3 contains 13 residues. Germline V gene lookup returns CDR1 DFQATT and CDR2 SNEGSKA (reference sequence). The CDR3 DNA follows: TGCAGTGCTAGTACACGGACAGGGTGGACCCAGCATTTT. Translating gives CSASTRTGWTQHF.

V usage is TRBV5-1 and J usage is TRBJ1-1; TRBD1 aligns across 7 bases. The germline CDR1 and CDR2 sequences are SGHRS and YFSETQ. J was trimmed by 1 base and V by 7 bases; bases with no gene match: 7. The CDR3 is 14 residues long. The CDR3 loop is CASGRTGPNTEAFF. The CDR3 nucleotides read TGCGCCAGCGGAAGGACAGGACCGAACACTGAAGCTTTCTTT. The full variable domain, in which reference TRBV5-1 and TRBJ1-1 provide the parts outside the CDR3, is KAGVTQTPRYLIKTRGQQVTLSCSPISGHRSVSWYQQTPGQGLQFLFEYFSETQRNKGNFPGRFSGRQFSNSRSEMNVSTLELGDSALYLCASGRTGPNTEAFFGQGTRLTVV.

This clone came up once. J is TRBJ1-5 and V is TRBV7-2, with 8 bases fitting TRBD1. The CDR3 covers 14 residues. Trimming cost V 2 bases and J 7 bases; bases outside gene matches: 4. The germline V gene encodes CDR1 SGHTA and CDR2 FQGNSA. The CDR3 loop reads CASSLRQGAQPQHF. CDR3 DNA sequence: TGTGCCAGCAGCTTAAGGCAGGGGGCACAGCCCCAGCATTTT.

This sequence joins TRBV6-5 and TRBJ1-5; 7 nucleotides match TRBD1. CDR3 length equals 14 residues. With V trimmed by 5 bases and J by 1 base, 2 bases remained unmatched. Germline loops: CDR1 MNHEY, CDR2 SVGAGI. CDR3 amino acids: CASSQGGSNQPQHF. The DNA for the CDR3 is TGTGCCAGCAGTCAGGGGGGAAGCAATCAGCCCCAGCATTTT.

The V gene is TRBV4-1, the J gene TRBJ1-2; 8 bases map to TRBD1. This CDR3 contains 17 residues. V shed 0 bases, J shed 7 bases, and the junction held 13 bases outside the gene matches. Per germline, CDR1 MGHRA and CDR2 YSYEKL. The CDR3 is CASSQERGHRGVRGYTF. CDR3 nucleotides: TGCGCCAGCAGCCAAGAGAGGGGGCACAGGGGGGTACGTGGCTACACCTTC.

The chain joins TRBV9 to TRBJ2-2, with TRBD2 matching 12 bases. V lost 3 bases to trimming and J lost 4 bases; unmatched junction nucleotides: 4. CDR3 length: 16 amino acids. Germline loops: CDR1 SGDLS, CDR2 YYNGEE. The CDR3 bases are TGTGCCAGCAGCGCTAGCGGGGGGGCCGGCACCGGGGAGCTGTTTTTT. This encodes CASSASGGAGTGELFF.

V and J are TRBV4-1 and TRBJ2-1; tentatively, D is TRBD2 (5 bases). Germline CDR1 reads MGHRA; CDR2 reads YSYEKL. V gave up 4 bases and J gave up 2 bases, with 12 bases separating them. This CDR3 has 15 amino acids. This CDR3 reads CASSPSDGAYNEQFF. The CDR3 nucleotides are TGCGCCAGCAGCCCATCGGACGGGGCCTACAATGAGCAGTTCTTC.

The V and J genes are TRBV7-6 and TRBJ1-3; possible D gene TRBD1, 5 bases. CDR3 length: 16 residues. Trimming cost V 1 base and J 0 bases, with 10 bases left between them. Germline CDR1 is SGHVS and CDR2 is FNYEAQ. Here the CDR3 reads CASSLEITGSGNTIYF. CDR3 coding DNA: TGTGCCAGCAGCTTAGAGATTACAGGCTCTGGAAACACCATATATTTT.

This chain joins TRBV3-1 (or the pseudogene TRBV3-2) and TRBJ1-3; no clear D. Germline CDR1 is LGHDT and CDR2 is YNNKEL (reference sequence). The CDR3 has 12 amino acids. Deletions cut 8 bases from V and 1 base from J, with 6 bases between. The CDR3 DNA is TGTGCCAGCTCCGGGTCTGGAAACACCATATATTTT. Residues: CASSGSGNTIYF.

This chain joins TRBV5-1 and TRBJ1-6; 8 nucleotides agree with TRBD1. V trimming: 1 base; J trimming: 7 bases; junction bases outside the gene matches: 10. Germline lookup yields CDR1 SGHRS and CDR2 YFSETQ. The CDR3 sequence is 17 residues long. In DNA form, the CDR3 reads TGCGCCAGCAGCTTGAGCACAAGGACAGGGATAAATTCACCCCTCCACTTT. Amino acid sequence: CASSLSTRTGINSPLHF.

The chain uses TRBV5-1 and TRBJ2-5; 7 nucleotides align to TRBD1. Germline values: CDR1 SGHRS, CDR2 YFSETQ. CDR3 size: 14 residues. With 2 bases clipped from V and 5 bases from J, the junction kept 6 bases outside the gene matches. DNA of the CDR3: TGCGCCAGCAGCTTCTTCCAGGGGGACGAGACCCAGTACTTC. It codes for CASSFFQGDETQYF.

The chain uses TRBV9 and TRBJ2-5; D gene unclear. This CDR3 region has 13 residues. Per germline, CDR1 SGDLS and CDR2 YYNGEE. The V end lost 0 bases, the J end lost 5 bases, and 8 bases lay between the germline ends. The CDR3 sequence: CASSVDGLETQYF. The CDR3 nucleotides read TGTGCCAGCAGCGTAGATGGGCTTGAGACCCAGTACTTC.

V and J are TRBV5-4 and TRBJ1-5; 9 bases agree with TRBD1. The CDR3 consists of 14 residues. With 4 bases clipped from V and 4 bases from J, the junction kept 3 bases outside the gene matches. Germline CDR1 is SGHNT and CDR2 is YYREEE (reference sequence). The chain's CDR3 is CASSPGTGNQPQHF. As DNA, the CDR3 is TGTGCCAGCAGCCCCGGGACAGGGAATCAGCCCCAGCATTTT.

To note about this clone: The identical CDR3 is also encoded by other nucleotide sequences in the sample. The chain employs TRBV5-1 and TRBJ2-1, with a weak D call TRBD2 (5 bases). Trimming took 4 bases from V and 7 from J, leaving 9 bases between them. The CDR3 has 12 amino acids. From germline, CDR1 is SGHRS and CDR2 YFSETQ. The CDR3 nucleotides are TGCGCCAGCAGCAGCGGAGGAAATGAGCAGTTCTTC. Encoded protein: CASSSGGNEQFF.

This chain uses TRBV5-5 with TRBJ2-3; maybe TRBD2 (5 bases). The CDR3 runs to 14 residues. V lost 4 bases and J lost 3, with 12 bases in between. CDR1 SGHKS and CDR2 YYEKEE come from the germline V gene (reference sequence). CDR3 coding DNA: TGTGCCAGCAGCCCCTCTGCGGGTACAGATACGCAGTATTTT. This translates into CASSPSAGTDTQYF.

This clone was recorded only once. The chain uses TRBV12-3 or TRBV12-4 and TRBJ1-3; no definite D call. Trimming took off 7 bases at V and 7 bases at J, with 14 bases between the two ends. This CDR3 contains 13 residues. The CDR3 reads CASILGSGNTIYF. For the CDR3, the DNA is TGTGCCAGCATCCTCGGTTCCGGGAACACCATATATTTT.

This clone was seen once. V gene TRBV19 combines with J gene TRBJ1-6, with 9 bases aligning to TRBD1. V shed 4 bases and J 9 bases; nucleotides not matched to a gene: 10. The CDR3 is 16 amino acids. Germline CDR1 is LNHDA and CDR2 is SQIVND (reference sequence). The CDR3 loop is CASSTKSGTGTSPLHF. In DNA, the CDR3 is TGTGCCAGTAGTACAAAATCCGGGACAGGGACTTCACCCCTCCACTTT. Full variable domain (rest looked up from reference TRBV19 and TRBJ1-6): DGGITQSPKYLFRKEGQNVTLSCEQNLNHDAMYWYRQDPGQGLRLIYYSQIVNDFQKGDIAEGYSVSREKKESFPLTVTSAQKNPTAFYLCASSTKSGTGTSPLHFGNGTRLTVT.

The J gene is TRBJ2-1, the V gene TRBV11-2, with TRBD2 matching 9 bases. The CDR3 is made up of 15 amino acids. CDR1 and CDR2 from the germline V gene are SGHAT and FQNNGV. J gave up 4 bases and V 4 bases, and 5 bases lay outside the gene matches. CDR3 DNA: TGTGCCAGCAGCTACGGTAGCGGGGGTTACAATGAGCAGTTCTTC. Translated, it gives CASSYGSGGYNEQFF.

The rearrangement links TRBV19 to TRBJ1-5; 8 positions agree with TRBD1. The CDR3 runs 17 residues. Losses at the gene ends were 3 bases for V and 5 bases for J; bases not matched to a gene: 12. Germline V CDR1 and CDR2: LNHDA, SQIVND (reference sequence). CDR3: CASSMTTRTGRHQPQHF. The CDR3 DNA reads TGTGCCAGTAGTATGACAACCCGGACAGGGCGGCATCAGCCCCAGCATTTT.

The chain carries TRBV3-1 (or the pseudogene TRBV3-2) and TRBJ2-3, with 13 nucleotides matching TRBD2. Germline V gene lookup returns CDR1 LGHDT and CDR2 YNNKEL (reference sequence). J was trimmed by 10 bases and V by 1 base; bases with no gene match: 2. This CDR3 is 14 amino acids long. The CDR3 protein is CASSQGLAGGAQYF. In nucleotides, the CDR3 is TGTGCCAGCAGCCAAGGACTAGCGGGGGGTGCGCAGTATTTT.

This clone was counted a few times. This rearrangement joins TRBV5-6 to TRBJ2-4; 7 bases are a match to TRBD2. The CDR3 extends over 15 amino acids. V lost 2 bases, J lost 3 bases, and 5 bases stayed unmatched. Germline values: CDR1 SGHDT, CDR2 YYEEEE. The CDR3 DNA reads TGTGCCAGCAGCTTAATGAGCGGGGACAAAAACATTCAGTACTTC. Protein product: CASSLMSGDKNIQYF.

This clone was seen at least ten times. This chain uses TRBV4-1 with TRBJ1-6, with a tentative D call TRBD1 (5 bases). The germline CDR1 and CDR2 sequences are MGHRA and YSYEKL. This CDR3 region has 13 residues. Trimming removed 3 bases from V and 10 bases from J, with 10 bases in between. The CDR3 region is CASSHQGYSPLHF. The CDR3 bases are TGCGCCAGCAGCCATCAGGGTTACTCACCCCTCCACTTT.

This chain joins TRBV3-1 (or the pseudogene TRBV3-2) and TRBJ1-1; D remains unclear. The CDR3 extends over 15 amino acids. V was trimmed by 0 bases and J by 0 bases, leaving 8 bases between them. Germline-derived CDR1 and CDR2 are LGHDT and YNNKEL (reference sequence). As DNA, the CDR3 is TGTGCCAGCAGCCAAGATGGCCGGGTGAACACTGAAGCTTTCTTT. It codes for CASSQDGRVNTEAFF.

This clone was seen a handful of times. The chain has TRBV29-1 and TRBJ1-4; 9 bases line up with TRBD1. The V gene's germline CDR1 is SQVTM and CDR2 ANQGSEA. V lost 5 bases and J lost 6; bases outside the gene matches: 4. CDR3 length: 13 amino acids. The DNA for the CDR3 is TGCAGCGTTATTAGGACAGGGGATGAAAAACTGTTTTTT. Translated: CSVIRTGDEKLFF.

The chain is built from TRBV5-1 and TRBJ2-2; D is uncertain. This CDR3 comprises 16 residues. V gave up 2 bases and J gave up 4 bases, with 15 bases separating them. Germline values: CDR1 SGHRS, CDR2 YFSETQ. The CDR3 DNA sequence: TGCGCCAGCAGCTTCCAAACCAAAGTCGGCACCGGGGAGCTGTTTTTT. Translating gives CASSFQTKVGTGELFF.